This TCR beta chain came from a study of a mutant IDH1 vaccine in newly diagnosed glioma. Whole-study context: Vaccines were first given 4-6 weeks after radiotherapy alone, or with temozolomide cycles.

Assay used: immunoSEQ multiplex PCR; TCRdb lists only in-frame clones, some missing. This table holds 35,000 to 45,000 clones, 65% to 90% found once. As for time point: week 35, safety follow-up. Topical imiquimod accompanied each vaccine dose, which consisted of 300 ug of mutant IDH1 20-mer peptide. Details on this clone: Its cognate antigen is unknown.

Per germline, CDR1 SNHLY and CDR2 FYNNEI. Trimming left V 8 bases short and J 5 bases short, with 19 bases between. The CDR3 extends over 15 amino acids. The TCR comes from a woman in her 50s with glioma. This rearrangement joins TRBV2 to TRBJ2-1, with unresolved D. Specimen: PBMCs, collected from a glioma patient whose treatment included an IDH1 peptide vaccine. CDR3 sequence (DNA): TGTGCCAGCCTACTCGAAGTACTGAAAAACAATGAGCAGTTCTTC. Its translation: CASLLEVLKNNEQFF.